This T cell receptor (beta chain) is from a study of OX40 agonist ivuxolimab in advanced cancers. Germline V gives CDR1 MNHEY, CDR2 SVGAGI. V was cut by 6 bases and J by 2 bases, with 14 bases left in between. This CDR3 contains 14 residues. Repertoires were generated with immunoSEQ multiplex PCR, while TCRdb's copy carries only in-frame clones and drops some. The table lists about 6,900 clones, roughly 80% of them singletons. Here the sequenced sample was CD4+ or CD8+ T cells sorted from blood, taken in a trial of the OX40 agonist ivuxolimab. This sequence originates from an adult with an advanced solid tumor such as melanoma, head and neck, liver or kidney cancer. This chain connects TRBV6-5 to TRBJ2-7; D gene uncertain. CDR3 DNA: TGTGCCAGCAGGCGGACGGTGGTAGCCTACGAGCAGTACTTC. Translation: CASRRTVVAYEQYF.